This T cell receptor beta chain was observed in a study of T-cell reconstitution after alpha-beta-depleted transplantation in children. This clonotype was seen a few times. Researchers prepared the TCRbeta library using unique molecular identifiers, the study reports. TCRdb fed the PCR reads into MiXCR, producing one record per CDR3 protein. The sample holds around 250,000 distinct CDR3 sequences, around 8% seen once. Germline V gives CDR1 MGHDK, CDR2 SYGVNS. V lost 1 base to trimming and J lost 3 bases, with 9 bases between them. This CDR3 contains 14 residues. This specimen consisted of PBMCs, mostly from graft donor cells, obtained 180 days after TCRalphabeta/CD19-depleted stem cell transplant. The receptor was derived from a male patient younger than 18 who had a stem cell transplant for acute lymphoblastic leukemia, so the T cells may come from the graft donor. J is TRBJ1-2 and V is TRBV25-1, with D uncertain. The CDR3 DNA follows: TGTGCCAGCAGTGAATTGGGGTTGGACTATGGCTACACCTTC. This gives the protein CASSELGLDYGYTF.